Detailed here is one T cell receptor (beta chain). Deletions cut 2 bases from V and 3 bases from J, with 10 bases between. There are 15 residues in the CDR3. Germline CDR1 SGHAT, CDR2 FQNNGV. TCRdb's copy holds only in-frame clones and misses some; the assay was immunoSEQ multiplex PCR. The repertoire holds some 89,000 clones, with about 95% as singletons. The sample originates from a study of T cell changes during pregnancy in multiple sclerosis. The starting material was peripheral blood, obtained in the third trimester of pregnancy. V gene TRBV11-2 combines with J gene TRBJ2-2, with a weak D call TRBD2 (6 bases). This receptor was taken from a female donor with multiple sclerosis, enrolled in a pregnancy study. This chain's CDR3 is CASSLWGVDTGELFF. In nucleotides, the CDR3 is TGTGCCAGCAGCTTATGGGGGGTGGACACCGGGGAGCTGTTTTTT. The full variable domain, with the rest looked up from reference TRBV11-2 and TRBJ2-2, is EAGVAQSPRYKIIEKRQSVAFWCNPISGHATLYWYQQILGQGPKLLIQFQNNGVVDDSQLPKDRFSAERLKGVDSTLKIQPAKLEDSAVYLCASSLWGVDTGELFFGEGSRLTVL.